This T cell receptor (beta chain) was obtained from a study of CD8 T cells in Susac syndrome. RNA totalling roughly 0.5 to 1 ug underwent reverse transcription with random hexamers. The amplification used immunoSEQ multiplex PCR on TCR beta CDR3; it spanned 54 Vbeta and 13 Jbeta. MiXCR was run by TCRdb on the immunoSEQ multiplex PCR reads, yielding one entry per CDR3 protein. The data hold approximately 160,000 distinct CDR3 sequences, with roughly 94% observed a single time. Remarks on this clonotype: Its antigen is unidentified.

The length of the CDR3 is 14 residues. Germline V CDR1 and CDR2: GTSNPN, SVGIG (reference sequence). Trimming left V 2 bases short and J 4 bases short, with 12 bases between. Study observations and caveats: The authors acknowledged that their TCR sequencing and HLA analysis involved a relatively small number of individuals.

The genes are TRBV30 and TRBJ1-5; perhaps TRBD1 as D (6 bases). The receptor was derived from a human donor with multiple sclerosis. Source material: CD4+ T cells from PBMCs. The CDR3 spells CAWSRTAGNQPQHF. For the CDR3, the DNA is TGTGCCTGGAGTCGGACAGCGGGAAATCAGCCCCAGCATTTT. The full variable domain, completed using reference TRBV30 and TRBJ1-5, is SQTIHQWPATLVQPVGSPLSLECTVEGTSNPNLYWYRQAAGRGLQLLFYSVGIGQISSEVPQNLSASRPQDRQFILSSKKLLLSDSGFYLCAWSRTAGNQPQHFGDGTRLSIL.